This TCR beta chain was recorded in a study of a mutant IDH1 vaccine in newly diagnosed glioma. Study summary: The sex distribution of treated patients was about 62% male and approximately 40% female, with a mean age of around 40 years. Earlier treatment was radiotherapy, temozolomide, or both, with most getting both.

Sequencing used immunoSEQ multiplex PCR; TCRdb keeps in-frame clones, though not all of them. This table has approximately 70,000 clones, roughly 78% appearing once. The ends were cut back, 5 bases at V and 9 bases at J, with 16 bases in the middle. The length of the CDR3 is 13 residues. In germline, CDR1 is SGHTA, CDR2 FQGNSA. Time point here: baseline, week 1 (first vaccination visit). Treatment described: pre-vaccination baseline after standard-of-care therapy. Donor diagnoses consisted of new WHO grade 3 or 4 IDH1-mutant, ATRX-lost astrocytomas. J is TRBJ1-1 and V is TRBV7-2; D is uncertain. Here the sequenced sample was PBMCs, taken from a glioma patient treated with radiotherapy, temozolomide or both. This receptor was taken from a man aged 50-59 years with glioma. The CDR3 DNA follows: TGTGCCAGCAGCCCACCGGCCGCTCGGCAAGCTTTCTTT. It translates to CASSPPAARQAFF.